Listed below are T cell receptor beta chains from one sample, sequenced in a study of beta chain features in type 1 diabetes. Profiling relied on immunoSEQ multiplex PCR, and the TCRdb table lists in-frame clones only, not all of them. The sample lists some 240,000 clones, under 20% seen once, with 0.065% to 0.095% in the top ten. Sequencing used naive CD4+ T cells from blood. These receptors were obtained from a young man with type 1 diabetes. The CDR3 runs from the conserved cysteine through the conserved F or W. The D gene is left open where the match is weak. The size entry is marked missing in some rows and otherwise reads once, few, many or a size class.

few	TRBV13	NA	TRBJ2-7	CASSASYEQYF	TGTGCCAGCAGCGCGAGCTACGAGCAGTACTTC
few	TRBV21-1	NA	TRBJ2-2	CASSNSLTGELFF	TGTGCCAGCAGCAATTCTCTAACCGGGGAGCTGTTTTTT
few	TRBV29-1	NA	TRBJ1-1	CSVKGTVTEAFF	TGCAGCGTAAAAGGCACGGTGACTGAAGCTTTCTTT
NA	TRBV4-1	NA	TRBJ1-5	CASSQANNQPQHF	TGCGCCAGCAGCCAAGCTAACAATCAGCCCCAGCATTTT
few	TRBV29-1	NA	TRBJ2-2	CSVQTLRSDTGELFF	TGCAGCGTCCAGACCTTGCGGAGCGACACCGGGGAGCTGTTTTTT
NA	TRBV25-1	TRBD1	TRBJ2-5	CASSEWGQGAQETQYF	TGTGCCAGCAGTGAATGGGGACAGGGGGCCCAAGAGACCCAGTACTTC
NA	TRBV9	TRBD1	TRBJ2-1	CASSERTGASNEQFF	TGTGCCAGCAGCGAGCGGACAGGGGCGAGCAATGAGCAGTTCTTC
few	TRBV29-1	NA	TRBJ1-2	CSGTALDYGYTF	TGCAGCGGGACAGCTCTGGACTATGGCTACACCTTC
NA	TRBV7-7	NA	TRBJ2-5	CASSRSEHQETQYF	TGTGCCAGCAGCCGGTCCGAGCACCAAGAGACCCAGTACTTC
few	TRBV29-1	TRBD1	TRBJ1-1	CSVALGQGKGPNTEAFF	TGCAGCGTTGCGCTGGGACAGGGAAAAGGCCCGAACACTGAAGCTTTCTTT
few	TRBV27	NA	TRBJ2-7	CASSGRGIQQYF	TGTGCCAGCAGCGGTAGGGGGATTCAGCAGTACTTC
few	TRBV30	TRBD1	TRBJ2-1	CAWGDGTGYNEQFF	TGTGCCTGGGGGGATGGGACAGGCTACAATGAGCAGTTCTTC
NA	TRBV5-1	TRBD2	TRBJ2-1	CASSPIRTSDSYNEQFF	TGCGCCAGCAGCCCGATCCGAACTAGCGACTCCTACAATGAGCAGTTCTTC
NA	TRBV5-1	NA	TRBJ2-2	CASSFSLAANTGELFF	TGCGCCAGCAGCTTTAGTTTAGCGGCGAACACCGGGGAGCTGTTTTTT
few	TRBV28	TRBD2	TRBJ2-3	CASSARLAGGVRSTQYF	TGTGCCAGCAGTGCTCGACTAGCGGGAGGCGTTAGAAGTACGCAGTATTTT
few	TRBV12-5	TRBD1	TRBJ2-1	CASAVGTGVTYNEQFF	TGTGCTAGTGCAGTCGGGACAGGTGTCACCTACAATGAGCAGTTCTTC
NA	TRBV9	TRBD2	TRBJ2-1	CASSVVAGAPNEQFF	TGTGCCAGCAGCGTAGTAGCGGGAGCCCCTAATGAGCAGTTCTTC
few	TRBV29-1	NA	TRBJ2-5	CSVKESLRQETQYF	TGCAGCGTTAAGGAAAGCCTCCGACAAGAGACCCAGTACTTC
few	TRBV4-1	TRBD1	TRBJ1-2	CASSQDYRGIFGYTF	TGCGCCAGCAGCCAAGACTACAGGGGAATCTTTGGCTACACCTTC
NA	TRBV2	NA	TRBJ2-1	CASSSTTRDNEQFF	TGTGCCAGCAGTTCCACAACTAGGGACAATGAGCAGTTCTTC
few	TRBV20-1	NA	TRBJ2-5	CSAHGETQYF	TGCAGTGCCCACGGGGAGACCCAGTACTTC
few	TRBV14	TRBD2	TRBJ2-2	CASRFSGSTGELFF	TGTGCCAGCAGATTTAGCGGGAGCACCGGGGAGCTGTTTTTT
NA	TRBV9	NA	TRBJ2-7	CASSVDWSSYEQYF	TGTGCCAGCAGCGTAGACTGGAGCTCCTACGAGCAGTACTTC
NA	TRBV7-9	NA	TRBJ2-5	CASSSPRGGETQYF	TGTGCCAGCAGCTCCCCCAGGGGGGGCGAGACCCAGTACTTC
NA	TRBV27	NA	TRBJ2-5	CASTSPDSLQETQYF	TGTGCCAGCACCTCGCCCGACAGTCTCCAAGAGACCCAGTACTTC
few	TRBV4-1	NA	TRBJ1-1	CASRKGGARTEAFF	TGCGCCAGCAGGAAAGGGGGGGCGCGCACTGAAGCTTTCTTT
few	TRBV18	NA	TRBJ1-1	CASSPRTDAREAFF	TGTGCCAGCTCACCTAGGACGGACGCTCGTGAAGCTTTCTTT
few	TRBV2	NA	TRBJ2-6	CASSLDNSGANVLTF	TGTGCCAGCAGTCTTGACAACTCTGGGGCCAACGTCCTGACTTTC
few	TRBV9	TRBD2	TRBJ2-2	CASRLAGRSTGELFF	TGTGCCAGCCGACTAGCGGGACGGTCAACCGGGGAGCTGTTTTTT
NA	TRBV7-2	NA	TRBJ2-1	CASSFTAGTTYNEQFF	TGTGCCAGCAGCTTCACAGCCGGGACAACTTACAATGAGCAGTTCTTC
NA	TRBV27	NA	TRBJ2-7	CASSATDVVREQYF	TGTGCCAGCAGTGCCACAGATGTTGTACGGGAGCAGTACTTC
few	TRBV7-2	TRBD2	TRBJ2-1	CASSRLAGRYNEQFF	TGTGCCAGCAGCCGCTTAGCGGGAAGGTACAATGAGCAGTTCTTC
NA	TRBV5-1	TRBD1	TRBJ1-4	CASSHRDSHNEKLFF	TGCGCCAGCAGCCACCGGGACAGCCATAATGAAAAACTGTTTTTT
NA	TRBV6-5	TRBD1	TRBJ2-3	CASRRTGTDTQYF	TGTGCCAGCCGGAGGACAGGGACAGATACGCAGTATTTT
few	TRBV29-1	TRBD2	TRBJ2-3	CSVEGIRAGGGTDTQYF	TGCAGCGTTGAAGGGATCAGAGCGGGAGGGGGCACAGATACGCAGTATTTT
NA	TRBV4-3	NA	TRBJ2-1	CASSQDASKSSYNEQFF	TGCGCCAGCAGCCAAGACGCTAGCAAGAGCTCCTACAATGAGCAGTTCTTC
few	TRBV4-2	TRBD1	TRBJ2-6	CASSPQRRQGATGANVLTF	TGTGCCAGCAGCCCTCAACGAAGACAGGGGGCTACAGGGGCCAACGTCCTGACTTTC
NA	TRBV30	NA	TRBJ1-2	CACELRGSYGYTF	TGTGCCTGCGAACTCCGGGGTTCCTATGGCTACACCTTC
NA	TRBV29-1	NA	TRBJ1-2	CSVLGVRAAGYTF	TGCAGCGTCCTGGGGGTCAGGGCGGCTGGCTACACCTTC
NA	TRBV7-9	NA	TRBJ2-3	CASSLQGWDTDTQYF	TGTGCCAGCAGCTTGCAGGGTTGGGACACAGATACGCAGTATTTT
few	TRBV18	TRBD1	TRBJ1-2	CASSLGQGLGYGYTF	TGTGCCAGCTCCCTTGGACAGGGCCTTGGCTATGGCTACACCTTC
NA	TRBV7-3	TRBD1	TRBJ2-5	CASSLVQGMDTQYF	TGTGCCAGCAGCTTAGTACAGGGGATGGACACCCAGTACTTC
few	TRBV2	NA	TRBJ2-5	CASSPVGRAEYF	TGTGCCAGCAGTCCAGTGGGTAGGGCGGAGTACTTC
NA	TRBV5-1	NA	TRBJ2-5	CASNTLSGETQYF	TGCGCCAGCAACACACTGTCCGGAGAGACCCAGTACTTC